A single sample gave rise to the 16 T cell receptor beta chains below, sequenced in a study of tumor-infiltrating lymphocytes in oesophageal squamous cell carcinoma. TCRdb itself ran the PCR reads through MiXCR, one entry per CDR3 protein. Seen here are 3,000 to 4,000 distinct CDR3 sequences, around 17% observed once, and the top ten hold more than 20%. Sequenced: esophageal tumor tissue. The source is a male donor with esophageal squamous cell carcinoma.

This clonotype was picked up many times. The V and J genes are TRBV19 and TRBJ1-1; tentative D call: TRBD1 (5 bases). V shed 3 bases and J shed 6 bases, with 14 bases lying between them. CDR3 length: 14 residues. Germline V lookup: CDR1 LNHDA, CDR2 SQIVND (reference sequence). CDR3 sequence: CASSIAAGRAEAFF. In DNA form, the CDR3 reads TGTGCCAGTAGTATTGCAGCAGGGAGGGCTGAAGCTTTCTTT.

This clonotype was picked up many times. A much larger clone is a single base away; this may be a read error. The chain carries TRBV27 and TRBJ2-1, with 7 bases identical to TRBD1. J was trimmed by 10 bases and V by 5 bases; bases with no gene match: 11. Germline CDR1 and CDR2: MNHEY and SMNVEV (reference sequence). This CDR3 is built from 14 residues. CDR3 residues: CASSPWTGTYEQFF. Here the CDR3 DNA reads TGTGCCAGCAGTCCCTGGACAGGTACCTACGAGCAGTTCTTC.

This chain connects TRBV19 to TRBJ1-2, with 8 bases matching TRBD1. The CDR3 totals 12 residues. The germline gives CDR1 LNHDA, CDR2 SQIVND (reference sequence). V trimming: 9 bases; J trimming: 5 bases; junction bases outside the gene matches: 5. The CDR3 loop is CASQTGVYGYTF. The CDR3 DNA follows: TGTGCCAGCCAGACAGGGGTGTATGGCTACACCTTC.

By share, this clonotype counts as medium-sized. This clone may be a read error of a much larger clone one base away. The V and J genes are TRBV7-9 and TRBJ2-7, with 9 bases aligning to TRBD2. The V and J ends lost 5 bases and 7 bases, in that order; junction bases with no gene match: 9. Germline lookup yields CDR1 SEHNR and CDR2 FQNEAQ (reference sequence). The CDR3 runs 14 residues. The CDR3 spells CASSRTSDYNEQYF. In nucleotides, the CDR3 is TGTGCCAGCAGCCGGACTAGCGACTACAATGAGCAGTACTTC.

This clonotype was observed at least ten times. The chain couples TRBV6-1 to TRBJ2-7; D gene ambiguous. The V gene's germline CDR1 is MNHNS and CDR2 SASEGT. This CDR3 spans 15 amino acids. V was clipped by 5 bases and J by 2 bases, with 16 bases between them. Here the CDR3 reads CASSFLGGVAYEQYF. DNA for the CDR3: TGTGCCAGCAGTTTCTTAGGCGGCGTCGCCTACGAGCAGTACTTC.

Turning to this clonotype: The missing conserved phenylalanine or tryptophan at the end of this CDR3 makes a read error likely. The DNA is left out, because the CDR3 cannot be placed on it with certainty; the CDR3 is given as TCRdb lists it. The rearrangement links TRBV7-2 to TRBJ2-5; TRBD1 is taken as the D call from the table, unchecked against the DNA. The CDR3 is 20 residues long, counting both termini. Germline lookup yields CDR1 SGHTA and CDR2 FQGNSA. The CDR3 loop is CASSLRGRGAPVAYEQYFGA.

By its share, this clonotype is medium-sized. The chain is built from TRBV12-3 or TRBV12-4 and TRBJ2-3; TRBD2 matches at 11 bases. The CDR3 extends over 18 amino acids. V gave up 6 bases and J gave up 0 bases; unmatched junction bases: 11. The CDR3: CASSPVELAGGSTDTQYF. CDR3 in DNA: TGTGCCAGCAGCCCTGTGGAGCTAGCGGGGGGAAGCACAGATACGCAGTATTTT.

About this clonotype itself: No DNA is shown, since the ends of the CDR3 on it are uncertain; the CDR3 is the one TCRdb lists. The chain uses TRBV7-5 and TRBJ2-5; the D call of TRBD1 is as the table states it, not checked on the DNA. TRBV7-5 is recorded as a pseudogene. With termini counted, the CDR3 has 15 amino acids. The CDR3 is CISVPAAFRGNEQFF.

This clonotype qualifies as medium-sized. The chain couples TRBV24-1 to TRBJ2-1; D call uncertain. The CDR3 spans 11 residues. V lost 3 bases and J 8 bases, leaving 4 bases between the germline ends. Germline V gene data show CDR1 as KGHDR and CDR2 as SFDVKD. CDR3 amino acids: CATSDGDEQFF. The CDR3, as DNA: TGTGCCACCAGTGATGGCGATGAGCAGTTCTTC.

Relative to its sample, this clonotype is large. Written as DNA, the CDR3 is TGTGCCAGCAGCTTAGGAGCGGGGGGCCTTCTTCGCAATGAGCAGTTCTTC. It translates to CASSLGAGGLLRNEQFF. The rearrangement uses TRBV7-2 and TRBJ2-1; 9 bases match TRBD2. Germline CDR1 reads SGHTA; CDR2 reads FQGNSA. Unmatched junction bases numbered 10, after V lost 1 base and J lost 6 bases. CDR3 length equals 17 residues.

This clonotype was recorded at least ten times. The chain couples TRBV24-1 to TRBJ2-1; either TRBD1 or TRBD2 may fit D (5 bases each). Trimming removed 4 bases at V and 10 bases at J, with 13 bases between. In germline, CDR1 is KGHDR, CDR2 SFDVKD. The CDR3 is 13 residues long. The chain's CDR3 is CATSDQYRGEQFF. DNA for the CDR3: TGTGCCACCAGTGACCAATACCGGGGCGAGCAGTTCTTC.

This clonotype ranks as medium-sized (0.01 to 0.1%). The genes are TRBV24-1 and TRBJ2-3; weak D call: TRBD2 (6 bases). The CDR3 runs 14 residues. V dropped 5 bases and J dropped 3 bases, with 11 bases sitting between them. Germline V gives CDR1 KGHDR, CDR2 SFDVKD. The CDR3 DNA sequence: TGTGCCACCAGTGTTACAGGAGGGACAGATACGCAGTATTTT. Its translation is CATSVTGGTDTQYF.

By sample share, this clonotype is medium-sized. The gene calls are TRBV7-9 and TRBJ2-7, with 12 bases matching TRBD2. V dropped 5 bases and J dropped 0; count of bases not matched to a gene: 8. In germline, CDR1 is SEHNR, CDR2 FQNEAQ (reference sequence). The CDR3 covers 17 residues. The CDR3 DNA is TGTGCCAGCAGCCCTGGACTAGCGGGGAGGAGCTCCTACGAGCAGTACTTC. Translation: CASSPGLAGRSSYEQYF.

This clonotype is judged medium-sized. The chain has TRBV6-6 and TRBJ2-2; D ambiguous. Germline-derived CDR1 and CDR2 are MNHNY and SVGAGI (reference sequence). The CDR3 runs 13 residues. Trimming removed 2 bases from V and 8 bases from J, with 9 bases in between. CDR3 amino acids: CASSYGASGELFF. The DNA for the CDR3 is TGTGCCAGCAGTTACGGTGCTTCAGGGGAGCTGTTTTTT.

About this clonotype itself: Given the absence of the conserved phenylalanine or tryptophan at the CDR3 end, a read error is likely. The DNA is omitted, as the CDR3 cannot be located on it reliably, and the CDR3 follows TCRdb's listing. The gene calls are TRBV6-1 and TRBJ2-1. Germline V gene data show CDR1 as MNHNS and CDR2 as SASEGT. A total of 14 residues make up the CDR3, ends included. CDR3 residues: CASSDSGYGYTFGS.

The chain recombines TRBV20-1 with TRBJ2-7; the D gene could be TRBD1 or TRBD2 (5 bases each). The end of the DNA aligns better with TRBJ2-5, so the J call may be wrong. The CDR3 spans 14 residues. Germline loops: CDR1 DFQATT, CDR2 SNEGSKA (reference sequence). The CDR3 loop is CSARGWGLWETQYF. The CDR3 DNA follows: TGCAGTGCTAGAGGATGGGGGTTGTGGGAGACCCAGTACTTC.